These T cell receptor beta chains were read from a single sample in a study of beta chain features in type 1 diabetes. The table came from immunoSEQ multiplex PCR; TCRdb's copy has only in-frame clones and leaves some out. Of under 300,000 clones in the sample, around 14% were seen once. The sequenced material came from naive CD4+ T cells from blood. The receptors shown here come from a man aged 25-45 years with type 1 diabetes. Each CDR3 is given with its conserved first and last residue. Fields, in order: J gene, V gene, D gene, clone size, CDR3 DNA, CDR3 protein. The D gene is left open where the match is weak. Clone sizes are given selectively: once, few, many, or a class where the clone is expanded.

TRBJ2-5,TRBV30,.,.,TGTGCCTGGAGGGCTTTCGAGACCCAGTACTTC,CAWRAFETQYF
TRBJ2-7,TRBV30,TRBD1,few,TGTGCCTGGACAGCGGCAGGGGGATACGAGCAGTACTTC,CAWTAAGGYEQYF
TRBJ1-2,TRBV28,TRBD1,.,TGTGCCAGCAGTTTAGGGGGACAGGGGAACTATGGCTACACCTTC,CASSLGGQGNYGYTF
TRBJ1-2,TRBV14,TRBD1,.,TGTGCCAGCAGCCCCATCATAGACAGGGGAGGCTACACCTTC,CASSPIIDRGGYTF
TRBJ2-5,TRBV18,.,few,TGTGCCAGCAGGAGGGGACAGAATCAAGAGACCCAGTACTTC,CASRRGQNQETQYF
TRBJ2-5,TRBV4-2,.,few,TGTGCCAGCAGCCAAGCTGGCAGGGATTACCAAGAGACCCAGTACTTC,CASSQAGRDYQETQYF
TRBJ1-5,TRBV18,TRBD1,.,TGTGCCAGCTCCCCCTCCCAAGGGGGCGCGGGTCAGCCCCAGCATTTT,CASSPSQGGAGQPQHF
TRBJ1-5,TRBV4-2,TRBD1,few,TGTGCCAGCAGCCAAGAATTGAAGGACAGGGCCAAATATAGCAATCAGCCCCAGCATTTT,CASSQELKDRAKYSNQPQHF
TRBJ2-2,TRBV7-2,.,.,TGTGCCAGCAGCTATTTCGGGACCGGGGAGCTGTTTTTT,CASSYFGTGELFF
TRBJ2-7,TRBV18,.,.,TGTGCCAGCTCATCACTAGGACAGGGAGGGAACGAGCAGTACTTC,CASSSLGQGGNEQYF